The entry below describes one TCR beta chain. This clonotype was counted between two and nine times. Its recognized antigen is unknown. Qualities for individual bases were not recorded, and no much larger clone is one base off. V drops 2 bases and J drops 1 base, leaving 11 bases in between. Including cysteine and phenylalanine, the CDR3 has 15 amino acids. CDR3 DNA is the only sequence kept; it has 45 bases, read in frame from the first base. CDR1 LGHNT and CDR2 FRNRAP are derived from the germline V gene. Every donor in the study was a healthy Caucasian. Three pairs of female monozygotic twins, all aged about 18 to 30 years, made up the twin cohort. Using Miltenyi CD45RO+ enrichment and human naive T-cell isolation kits, memory (CD45RO+) and naive T cells were isolated from PBMC. This specimen comes from a study of identical twins (dated by TCRdb to between 2015 and 2016). Some background on the complete study: To test whether fetal clonotypes persist, the study used deep sequencing on TCR alpha and beta repertoires from monozygotic twins, unrelated adults of various ages, and cord blood. To rule out contamination, the twin experiments were replicated at different times with different library preparation protocols. General study outcomes and caveats: A weaker excess of twin sharing was found in beta out-of-frame sequences because the signal-to-noise ratio was lowered by fewer shared sequences. Fewer insertions were carried by abundant cord blood beta clonotypes, a similar but weaker trend appeared in young adult naive repertoires, and no such trend appeared in memory repertoires. Because the same donors could not be followed over many years, conclusions were based on cross-sectional statistical analysis. In monozygotic twins, out-of-frame TCR alpha sharing was systematically underestimated by recombination models, although the models agreed with sharing between unrelated individuals. Compared with coincidental sharing between unrelated individuals, an excess of low generation-probability sequences was observed among out-of-frame TCR alpha sequences shared between twins. Invariant T cells such as MAIT and iNKT could partly confound zero-insertion analyses, though diverse VJ usage argued against this for most clonotypes.

Receptors were amplified or captured by 5' RACE. The data were produced on an Illumina HiSeq 2000. A universal primer binding site was introduced by template switching, and a unique molecular identifier was present in the final cDNA, enabling accurate counting of TCR cDNA molecules. First-strand cDNA for TCR alpha and beta chains was synthesized from specific primers in the conserved constant-segment region. To control for contamination, every cDNA library carried two barcodes: a SMART-Mk sample barcode plus Illumina barcodes. TruSeq adapter sequences and Illumina sample barcodes were added in two successive PCR steps. The TCR alpha and beta cDNA libraries were sequenced on the Illumina HiSeq platform using custom primers. As for the original processing: Unique molecular identifiers were extracted from raw reads with MiGEC, and CDR3 positions were determined with MiXCR. For each individual, recombination models were inferred using an EM algorithm with the repgenHMM and IGoR tools. Shared clonotype analysis was performed with the tcR package in R, normalizing sharing by the product of cloneset sizes. To study raw recombination free of thymic and clonal selection effects, out-of-frame nonproductive sequences were analyzed. Using fastp trimming at Q25 and MiXCR clonotype assembly, TCRdb reanalyzed the public sequencing data and kept in-frame beta chains. Each CDR3 protein gets just one entry, which takes the most common genes and DNA from the rows behind it. In this record, the V and J calls reflect TCRdb's handling and not the investigators' own analysis. This sample holds fewer than 250,000 distinct CDR3 sequences; roughly 7% were observed only once. The ten largest clones capture roughly 3.7% of the sample.

These sequences were also reported in another study, on yellow fever vaccine responses in identical twins. Reported in the second study: The authors reported that the T cell response to vaccination in identical twins appeared partly convergent and partly personalized. Focusing on identical twins, the study followed the T cell clones that responded to the vaccine, and did so with precision.

The sequence is built from TRBV12-5 and TRBJ2-5; the D gene is possibly TRBD1, with 5 bases matching. This sequence was found in a woman younger than 30 in good health. The sequencing sample was made of memory (CD45RO+) T cells sorted from blood. The cell subset or site label, read with the paper, signifies: CD45RO+ enriched T cells. The nucleotide sequence is given as TGTGCTAGTGGTTTGAGCCAGGGCCGCCAAGAGACCCAGTACTTC. The resulting protein is CASGLSQGRQETQYF.